This entry lists 14 T cell receptor beta chains sequenced from one sample in a study of T cells in Graves' hyperthyroidism and ophthalmopathy. The investigators amplified TCR beta CDR3 regions from RNA transcripts. First-round RT-PCR of the TCR CDR3 relied on the HTBI primer set. TCRdb processed the multiplex PCR reads anew with MiXCR; each CDR3 protein has one entry. The sample records 700,000 to 850,000 distinct CDR3 sequences, over 35% being singletons. What was sequenced was blood. Source of these receptors: a woman aged 40 to 50 with Graves' hyperthyroidism.

CDR3 nucleotides: TGCGCCAGCAGCTTGGGGGCGGAGGGCTACACCTTC. It is translated as CASSLGAEGYTF. This chain uses TRBV5-1 with TRBJ1-2, with D uncertain. The CDR3 sequence is 12 residues long. V gave up 0 bases and J gave up 8 bases, with 8 bases separating them. Germline CDR1 reads SGHRS; CDR2 reads YFSETQ.

The chain recombines TRBV20-1 with TRBJ1-5; D is unclear. The CDR3 runs to 14 residues. Trimming cost V 6 bases and J 4 bases, with 16 bases left between them. CDR1 and CDR2 (germline): DFQATT, SNEGSKA (reference sequence). The CDR3 DNA reads TGCAGTGCCAGCAGCCAACAGACTAATCAGCCCCAGCATTTT. Translating gives CSASSQQTNQPQHF.

This chain links TRBV7-2 with TRBJ2-7, with 8 bases that match TRBD2. Trimming removed 6 bases from V and 5 bases from J; junction bases left unmatched: 9. Germline loops: CDR1 SGHTA, CDR2 FQGNSA. This CDR3 is 14 amino acids long. The CDR3 sequence is CASSHTSGPHEQYF. The CDR3 bases are TGTGCCAGCAGTCATACTAGCGGACCCCACGAGCAGTACTTC.

The chain recombines TRBV2 with TRBJ2-7; TRBD2 matches 9 bases. The DNA matches TRBJ2-1 better at its end, which makes the J call doubtful. CDR3 length: 14 amino acids. Germline loops: CDR1 SNHLY, CDR2 FYNNEI. CDR3 sequence: CAANSGSSYNEQFF. CDR3 sequence (DNA): TGTGCCGCGAATAGCGGGAGTTCCTACAATGAGCAGTTCTTC.

This clonotype has at least ten counts. The chain combines TRBV10-3 with TRBJ2-5, with D possibly TRBD2 on 6 matching bases. In germline, CDR1 is ENHRY, CDR2 SYGVKD. There are 14 residues in the CDR3. V gave up 2 bases and J gave up 3 bases, with 10 bases separating them. The CDR3 DNA follows: TGTGCCATCAGTGAGCCGGGACTCGAAGAGACCCAGTACTTC. It is translated as CAISEPGLEETQYF.

V usage is TRBV20-1 and J usage is TRBJ1-6, with 9 bases identical to TRBD1. From germline, CDR1 is DFQATT and CDR2 SNEGSKA (reference sequence). Trimming cost V 3 bases and J 9 bases; bases outside gene matches: 6. The CDR3 is made up of 14 amino acids. CDR3 nucleotide sequence: TGCAGTGCTAGTACGACAGGGGGAGGTTCACCCCTCCACTTT. It encodes CSASTTGGGSPLHF.

Worth noting for this clonotype: The junction departs from germline at one end; a sequencing error may be responsible. The rearrangement uses TRBV7-6 and TRBJ2-3; 10 bases are shared with TRBD2. Germline assignment: CDR1 SGHVS and CDR2 FNYEAQ. The CDR3 extends over 18 amino acids. For the CDR3, the DNA is TGTGCCAGCAGCTTACCTAGCGGGGGAACCCCACCCACAGATACGCAGTATTTC. The encoded protein is CASSLPSGGTPPTDTQYF.

The sample holds a few counts of this clonotype. The chain has TRBV15 and TRBJ1-1, with D unclear. CDR3 size: 16 residues. The germline V gene encodes CDR1 LNHNV and CDR2 YYDKDF (reference sequence). V dropped 1 base and J dropped 0 bases, with 12 bases sitting between them. CDR3 nucleotide sequence: TGTGCCACCAGCAGAGGAGTTGGAATCATGAACACTGAAGCTTTCTTT. It encodes CATSRGVGIMNTEAFF.

This clonotype was picked up many times. This chain joins TRBV7-2 and TRBJ1-5; D gene uncertain. From germline, CDR1 is SGHTA and CDR2 FQGNSA. V gave up 1 base and J gave up 6 bases, with 13 bases separating them. The CDR3 is made up of 15 amino acids. The DNA of the CDR3 is TGTGCCAGCAGCTTAGGGTCCTATGGCAGTCAGCCCCAGCATTTT. It yields the protein CASSLGSYGSQPQHF.

This clonotype was picked up many times. The chain combines TRBV7-2 with TRBJ1-5; D gene uncertain. Germline lookup yields CDR1 SGHTA and CDR2 FQGNSA. The CDR3 has 15 amino acids. Trimming took off 6 bases at V and 0 bases at J, with 12 bases between the two ends. The CDR3 DNA follows: TGTGCCAGCAGTCGGTGGGGAGATAGCAATCAGCCCCAGCATTTT. Protein product: CASSRWGDSNQPQHF.

The V gene is TRBV11-2, the J gene TRBJ1-4; D possibly corresponds to TRBD1 (6 bases). Germline assignment: CDR1 SGHAT and CDR2 FQNNGV. V was pared by 3 bases and J by 3 bases, with 14 bases between. The CDR3 covers 16 residues. The CDR3 protein is CASSFGGLGSNEKLFF. In DNA form, the CDR3 reads TGTGCCAGCAGCTTCGGGGGGCTCGGATCTAATGAAAAACTGTTTTTT. Based on the CDR3 plus reference TRBV11-2 and TRBJ1-4, the full variable domain is EAGVAQSPRYKIIEKRQSVAFWCNPISGHATLYWYQQILGQGPKLLIQFQNNGVVDDSQLPKDRFSAERLKGVDSTLKIQPAKLEDSAVYLCASSFGGLGSNEKLFFGSGTQLSVL.

The chain carries TRBV12-3 or TRBV12-4 and TRBJ1-2; TRBD1 agrees at 7 bases. Germline trimming cut 6 bases from V and 3 bases from J; bases unmatched to any gene: 7. CDR3 size: 14 residues. The CDR3 region has the DNA TGTGCCAGCAGATTCGGCAGGGGGTACTATGGCTACACCTTC. It encodes CASRFGRGYYGYTF.

A word on this clonotype: This CDR3 fails to terminate in the conserved phenylalanine or tryptophan, so it likely reflects a read error. CDR3 sequence: CASSQADSFNSPLHS. The CDR3, as DNA: TGTGCCAGCAGCCAAGCAGACAGCTTTAATTCACCCCTCCACTCT. This sequence joins TRBV7-9 and TRBJ1-6; a possible D gene is TRBD1 (5 bases). Deletions cut 5 bases from V and 6 bases from J, with 14 bases between. The CDR3 covers 15 residues. Germline assignment: CDR1 SEHNR and CDR2 FQNEAQ (reference sequence).

Here the CDR3 DNA reads TGTGCCACCTGGCGTGGCGAGACCCAGTACTTC. Translating gives CATWRGETQYF. The chain is built from TRBV2 and TRBJ2-5, with D hard to call. V lost 10 bases, J lost 5 bases, and 11 bases lay in between. The CDR3 is 11 amino acids. Germline V lookup: CDR1 SNHLY, CDR2 FYNNEI.